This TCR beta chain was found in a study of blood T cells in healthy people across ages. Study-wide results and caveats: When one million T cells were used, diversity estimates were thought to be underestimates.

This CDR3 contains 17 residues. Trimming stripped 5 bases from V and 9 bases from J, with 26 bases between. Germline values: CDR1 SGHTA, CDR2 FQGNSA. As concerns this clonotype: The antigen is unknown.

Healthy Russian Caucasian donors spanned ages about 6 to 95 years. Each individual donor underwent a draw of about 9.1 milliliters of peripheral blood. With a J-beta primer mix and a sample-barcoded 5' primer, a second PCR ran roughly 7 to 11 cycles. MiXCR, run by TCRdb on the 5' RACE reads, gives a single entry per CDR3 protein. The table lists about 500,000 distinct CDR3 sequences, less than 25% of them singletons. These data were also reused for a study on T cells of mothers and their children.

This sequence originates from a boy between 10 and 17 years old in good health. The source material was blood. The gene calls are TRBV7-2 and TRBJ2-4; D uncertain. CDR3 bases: TGTGCCAGCAGCCCGCGCGTAGACTTGTTGGGTGTAACCATTCAGTACTTC. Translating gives CASSPRVDLLGVTIQYF.